Sequencing of this T cell receptor (beta chain) was carried out in a study of shared clonotypes between healthy human individuals. Study-wide background: Three CD4 naive, three CD4 memory, two CD8 naive and one CD8 memory plate were used per donor.

Over several immunoSEQ plates, each subset's genomic DNA was distributed in even portions. Using immunoSEQ multiplex PCR, the repertoire was profiled, and TCRdb retains in-frame clones only, with some absent. The sample includes 1 million to 1.2 million clones, approximately 77% seen only once; the top ten take about 0.94%. The CDR3 extends over 11 amino acids. Trimming shortened V by 3 bases and J by 6 bases, and 6 bases separated the two germline ends. Germline lookup yields CDR1 MDHEN and CDR2 SYDVKM. Details on this clone: Its cognate antigen is unknown. The sample carries other DNA sequences with the same CDR3.

Study outcomes and limitations: Clonotype sharing among donors, it was expected, would be affected by sequencing depth.

This sequence was found in a man between 18 and 29 years old in good health. Some clones in this sample may be carry-over from other donors' samples. What was sequenced was memory CD4+ T cells from PBMCs. As to subset: CD45RA-negative fraction. The chain has TRBV28 and TRBJ2-7; D unclear. CDR3 in DNA: TGTGCCAGCAGTTTGGGCGCCGAGCAGTACTTC. It encodes CASSLGAEQYF.